The entry that follows covers one TCR beta chain sequence. The data stem from a study of blood T cell repertoires in COVID-19. J lost 2 bases, V lost 5 bases, and 6 bases had no gene match. CDR3 length: 15 amino acids. Germline V lookup: CDR1 LNHDA, CDR2 SQIVND (reference sequence). Repertoires were generated with immunoSEQ multiplex PCR, while TCRdb's copy carries only in-frame clones and drops some. The sample records 150,000 or so clones, around 85% being singletons. This sequence originates from a man aged 55 to 69 with COVID-19, enrolled during active disease. The rearrangement joins TRBV19 to TRBJ1-2; 9 nucleotides align to TRBD1. Material: peripheral blood. CDR3: CASSPTGQGNYGYTF. CDR3 in DNA: TGTGCCAGTAGTCCCACTGGACAGGGGAACTATGGCTACACCTTC.